This TCR beta chain emerged from a study of blood T cell repertoires in COVID-19. Study-wide background: Italy, Spain and the United States were the sources of the convalescent and acute COVID-19 samples. PBMCs, B-cell-depleted T cells, or T cells provided the cDNA or gDNA that made up the material.

The CDR3 covers 15 residues. CDR1 is GTSNPN and CDR2 is SVGIG in the germline V gene (reference sequence). Germline trimming cut 2 bases from V and 0 bases from J; bases unmatched to any gene: 6. Seattle participants joined during active infection and were tracked over time. Original processing notes: The assay estimated nucleated cells by amplifying reference gene primers. Assay used: immunoSEQ multiplex PCR; TCRdb lists only in-frame clones, some missing. That table furnishes V, J and clone size, whereas the DNA furnished D and trimming. The sample carries a few hundred thousand clones, approximately 88% recorded once.

Sequenced material: peripheral blood. The clonotype comes from a woman in her 50s with COVID-19, enrolled during active disease. The chain combines TRBV30 with TRBJ2-7; 8 bases agree with TRBD1. CDR3 sequence reads: CAWSQGALVSYEQYF. DNA for the CDR3: TGTGCCTGGAGTCAGGGGGCCTTAGTCTCCTACGAGCAGTACTTC.